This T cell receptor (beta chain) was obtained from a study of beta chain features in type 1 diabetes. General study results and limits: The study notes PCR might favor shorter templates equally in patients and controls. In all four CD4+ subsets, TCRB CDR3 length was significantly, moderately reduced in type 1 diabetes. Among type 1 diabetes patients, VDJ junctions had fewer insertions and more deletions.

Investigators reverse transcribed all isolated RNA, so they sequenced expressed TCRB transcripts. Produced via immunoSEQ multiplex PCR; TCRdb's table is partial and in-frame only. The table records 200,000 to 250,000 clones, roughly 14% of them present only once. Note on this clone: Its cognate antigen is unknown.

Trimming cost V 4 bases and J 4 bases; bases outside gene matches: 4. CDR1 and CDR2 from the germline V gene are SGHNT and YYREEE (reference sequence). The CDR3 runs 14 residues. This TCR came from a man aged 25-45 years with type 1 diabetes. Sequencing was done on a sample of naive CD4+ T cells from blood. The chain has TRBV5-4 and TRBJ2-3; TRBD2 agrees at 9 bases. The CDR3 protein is CASSTGLAADTQYF. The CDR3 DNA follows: TGTGCCAGCAGCACGGGACTAGCCGCAGATACGCAGTATTTT.